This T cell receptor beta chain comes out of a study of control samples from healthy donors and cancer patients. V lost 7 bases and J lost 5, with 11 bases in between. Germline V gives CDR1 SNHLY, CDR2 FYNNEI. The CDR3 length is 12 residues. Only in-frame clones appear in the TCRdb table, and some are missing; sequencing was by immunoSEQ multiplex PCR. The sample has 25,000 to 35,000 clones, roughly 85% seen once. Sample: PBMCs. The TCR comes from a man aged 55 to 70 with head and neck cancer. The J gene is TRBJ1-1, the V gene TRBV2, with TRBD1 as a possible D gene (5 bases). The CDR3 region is CASTGKWTEAFF. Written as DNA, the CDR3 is TGTGCCAGCACAGGGAAGTGGACTGAAGCTTTCTTT. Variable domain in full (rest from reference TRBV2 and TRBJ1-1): EPEVTQTPSHQVTQMGQEVILRCVPISNHLYFYWYRQILGQKVEFLVSFYNNEISEKSEIFDDQFSVERPDGSNFTLKIRSTKLEDSAMYFCASTGKWTEAFFGQGTRLTVV.